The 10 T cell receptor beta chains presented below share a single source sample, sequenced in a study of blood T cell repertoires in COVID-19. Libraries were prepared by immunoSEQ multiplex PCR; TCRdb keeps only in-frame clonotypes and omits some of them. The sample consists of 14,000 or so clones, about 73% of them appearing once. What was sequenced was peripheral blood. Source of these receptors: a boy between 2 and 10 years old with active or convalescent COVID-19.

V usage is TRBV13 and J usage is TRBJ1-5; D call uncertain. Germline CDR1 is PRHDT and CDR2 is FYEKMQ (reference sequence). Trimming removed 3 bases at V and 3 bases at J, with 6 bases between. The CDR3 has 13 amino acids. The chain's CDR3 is CASSFGNNQPQHF. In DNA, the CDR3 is TGTGCCAGCAGCTTCGGGAACAATCAGCCCCAGCATTTT.

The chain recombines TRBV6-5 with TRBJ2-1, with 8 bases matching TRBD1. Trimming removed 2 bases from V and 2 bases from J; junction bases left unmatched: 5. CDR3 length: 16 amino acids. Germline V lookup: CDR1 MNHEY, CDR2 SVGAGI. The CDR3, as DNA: TGTGCCAGCAGTTACCTAACCAGGGGGCCCTACAATGAGCAGTTCTTC. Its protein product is CASSYLTRGPYNEQFF.

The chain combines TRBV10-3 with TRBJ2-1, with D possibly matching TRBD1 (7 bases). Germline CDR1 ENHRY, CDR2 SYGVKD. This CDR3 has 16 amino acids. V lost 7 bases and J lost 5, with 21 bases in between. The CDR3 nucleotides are TGTGCCATCAAGGCGGGGCAGGGGGTAAGGAACAATGAGCAGTTCTTC. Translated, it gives CAIKAGQGVRNNEQFF.

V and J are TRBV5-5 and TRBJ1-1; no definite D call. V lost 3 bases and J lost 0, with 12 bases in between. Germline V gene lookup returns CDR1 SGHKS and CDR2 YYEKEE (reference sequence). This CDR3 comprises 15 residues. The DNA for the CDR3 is TGTGCCAGCAGCTCCCGAACAGTTATGAACACTGAAGCTTTCTTT. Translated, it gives CASSSRTVMNTEAFF. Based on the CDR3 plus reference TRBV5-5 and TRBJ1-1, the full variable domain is DAGVTQSPTHLIKTRGQQVTLRCSPISGHKSVSWYQQVLGQGPQFIFQYYEKEERGRGNFPDRFSARQFPNYSSELNVNALLLGDSALYLCASSSRTVMNTEAFFGQGTRLTVV.

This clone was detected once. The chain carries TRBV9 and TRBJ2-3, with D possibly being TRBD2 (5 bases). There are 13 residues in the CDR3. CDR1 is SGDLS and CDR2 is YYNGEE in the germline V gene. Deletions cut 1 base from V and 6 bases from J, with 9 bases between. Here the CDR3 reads CASSVHPGDTQYF. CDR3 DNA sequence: TGTGCCAGCAGCGTACACCCGGGGGATACGCAGTATTTT.

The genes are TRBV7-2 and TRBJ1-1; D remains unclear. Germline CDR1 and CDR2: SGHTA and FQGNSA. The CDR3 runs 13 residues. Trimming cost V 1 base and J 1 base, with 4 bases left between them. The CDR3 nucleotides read TGTGCCAGCAGCTTAGTCGGGAACACTGAAGCTTTCTTT. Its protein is CASSLVGNTEAFF.

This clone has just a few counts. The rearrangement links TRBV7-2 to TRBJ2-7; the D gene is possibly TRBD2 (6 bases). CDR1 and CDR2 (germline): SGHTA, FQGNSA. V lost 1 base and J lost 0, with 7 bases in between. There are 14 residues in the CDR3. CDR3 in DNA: TGTGCCAGCAGCTTAGTCGGGGGCTCCTACGAGCAGTACGTC. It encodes CASSLVGGSYEQYV.

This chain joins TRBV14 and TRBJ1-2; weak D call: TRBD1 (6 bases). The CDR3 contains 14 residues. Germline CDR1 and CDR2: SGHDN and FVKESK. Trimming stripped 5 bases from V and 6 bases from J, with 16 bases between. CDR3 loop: CASSFHRASNGYTF. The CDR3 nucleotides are TGTGCCAGCAGCTTTCACAGGGCCTCCAATGGCTACACCTTC.

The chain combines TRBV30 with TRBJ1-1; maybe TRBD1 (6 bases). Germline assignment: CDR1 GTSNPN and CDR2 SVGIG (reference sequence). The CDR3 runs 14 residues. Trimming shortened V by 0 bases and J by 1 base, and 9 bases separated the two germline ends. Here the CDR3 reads CAWSVWTANTEAFF. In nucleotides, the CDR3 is TGTGCCTGGAGTGTATGGACAGCGAACACTGAAGCTTTCTTT.

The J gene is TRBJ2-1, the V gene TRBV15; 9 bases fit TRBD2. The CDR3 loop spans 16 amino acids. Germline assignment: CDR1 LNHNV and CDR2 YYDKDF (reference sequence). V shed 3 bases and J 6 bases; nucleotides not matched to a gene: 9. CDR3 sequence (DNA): TGTGCCACCAGCAGCTTACCGGGACTAGCTTCCAATGAGCAGTTCTTC. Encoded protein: CATSSLPGLASNEQFF. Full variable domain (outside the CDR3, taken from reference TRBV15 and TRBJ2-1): DAMVIQNPRYQVTQFGKPVTLSCSQTLNHNVMYWYQQKSSQAPKLLFHYYDKDFNNEADTPDNFQSRRPNTSFCFLDIRSPGLGDTAMYLCATSSLPGLASNEQFFGPGTRLTVL.